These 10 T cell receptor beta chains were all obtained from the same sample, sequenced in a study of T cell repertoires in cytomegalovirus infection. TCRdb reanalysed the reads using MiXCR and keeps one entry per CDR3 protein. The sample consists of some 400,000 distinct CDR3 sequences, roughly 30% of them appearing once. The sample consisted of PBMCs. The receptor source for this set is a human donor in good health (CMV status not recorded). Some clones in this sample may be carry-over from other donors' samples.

For the CDR3, the DNA is TGTGCCAGCAGCTCTAGCGGGGGGGCTTCCAATGAGCAGTTCTTC. The encoded protein is CASSSSGGASNEQFF. This chain links TRBV7-3 with TRBJ2-1; 12 bases line up with TRBD2. Looked up from germline, CDR1 is SGHTA and CDR2 is FQGTGA. The CDR3 has 15 residues. J was trimmed by 6 bases and V by 4 bases; bases with no gene match: 4.

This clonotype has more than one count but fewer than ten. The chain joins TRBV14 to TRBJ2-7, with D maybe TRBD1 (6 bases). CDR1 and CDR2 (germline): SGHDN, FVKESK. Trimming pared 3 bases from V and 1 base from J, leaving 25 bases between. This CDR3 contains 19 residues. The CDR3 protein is CASSQTLGVARGTSYEQYF. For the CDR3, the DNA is TGTGCCAGCAGCCAGACGCTCGGAGTTGCCAGGGGAACTTCCTACGAGCAGTACTTC.

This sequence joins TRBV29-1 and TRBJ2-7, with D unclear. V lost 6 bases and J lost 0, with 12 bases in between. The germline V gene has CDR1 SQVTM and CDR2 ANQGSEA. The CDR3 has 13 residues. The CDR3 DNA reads TGCAGCGTCGAATCCGACAACTCCTACGAGCAGTACTTC. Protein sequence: CSVESDNSYEQYF.

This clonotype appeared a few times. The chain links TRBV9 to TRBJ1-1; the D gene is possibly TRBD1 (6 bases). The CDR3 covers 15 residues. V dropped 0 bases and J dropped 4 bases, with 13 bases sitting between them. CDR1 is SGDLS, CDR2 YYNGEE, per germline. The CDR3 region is CASSVDQGSITEAFF. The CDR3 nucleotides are TGTGCCAGCAGCGTAGACCAGGGGTCGATCACTGAAGCTTTCTTT.

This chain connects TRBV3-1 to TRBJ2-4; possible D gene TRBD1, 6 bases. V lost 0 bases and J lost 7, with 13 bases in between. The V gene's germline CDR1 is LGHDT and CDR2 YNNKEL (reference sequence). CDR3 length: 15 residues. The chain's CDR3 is CASSQDSRGVNIQYF. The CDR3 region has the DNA TGTGCCAGCAGCCAAGATTCCAGGGGTGTGAACATTCAGTACTTC.

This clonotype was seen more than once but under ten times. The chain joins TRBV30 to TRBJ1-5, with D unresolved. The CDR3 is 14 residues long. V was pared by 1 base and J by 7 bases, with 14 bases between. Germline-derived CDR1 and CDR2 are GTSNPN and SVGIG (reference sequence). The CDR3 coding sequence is TGTGCCTGGAGTGATCCTCGGGCAGGCCAGCCCCAGCATTTT. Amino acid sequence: CAWSDPRAGQPQHF. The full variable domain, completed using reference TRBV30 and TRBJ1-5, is SQTIHQWPATLVQPVGSPLSLECTVEGTSNPNLYWYRQAAGRGLQLLFYSVGIGQISSEVPQNLSASRPQDRQFILSSKKLLLSDSGFYLCAWSDPRAGQPQHFGDGTRLSIL.

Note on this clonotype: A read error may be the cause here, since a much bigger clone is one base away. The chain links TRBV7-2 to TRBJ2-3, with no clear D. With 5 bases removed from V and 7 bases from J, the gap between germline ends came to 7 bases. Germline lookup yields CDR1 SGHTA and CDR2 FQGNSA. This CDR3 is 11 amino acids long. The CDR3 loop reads CASSPKYTQYF. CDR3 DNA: TGTGCCAGCAGCCCCAAATATACGCAGTATTTT. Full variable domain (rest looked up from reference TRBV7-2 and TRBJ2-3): GAGVSQSPSNKVTEKGKDVELRCDPISGHTALYWYRQSLGQGLEFLIYFQGNSAPDKSGLPSDRFSAERTGGSVSTLTIQRTQQEDSAVYLCASSPKYTQYFGPGTRLTVL.

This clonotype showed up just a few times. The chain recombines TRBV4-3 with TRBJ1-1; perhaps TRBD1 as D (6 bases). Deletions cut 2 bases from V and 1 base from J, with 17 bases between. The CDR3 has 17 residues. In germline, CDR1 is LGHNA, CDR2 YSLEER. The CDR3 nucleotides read TGCGCCAGCAGCCAACCCATCGGGGCAGGGGCGAACACTGAAGCTTTCTTT. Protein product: CASSQPIGAGANTEAFF.

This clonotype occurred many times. The CDR3 protein is CASSPELGGMNTEAFF. Written as DNA, the CDR3 is TGTGCCAGCAGCCCAGAGTTGGGCGGTATGAACACTGAAGCTTTCTTT. V and J are TRBV7-8 and TRBJ1-1, with D hard to call. CDR1 and CDR2 from the germline V gene are SGHVS and FQNEAQ. There are 16 residues in the CDR3. The germline V and J ends were trimmed by 5 bases and 0 bases, with 16 bases remaining between them.

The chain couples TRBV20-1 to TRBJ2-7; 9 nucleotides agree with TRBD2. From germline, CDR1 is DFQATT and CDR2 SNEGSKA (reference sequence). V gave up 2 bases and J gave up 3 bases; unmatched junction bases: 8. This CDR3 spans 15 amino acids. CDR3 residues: CSARPSGGNLYEQYF. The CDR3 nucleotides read TGCAGTGCTAGACCAAGCGGGGGGAACCTCTACGAGCAGTACTTC.